The subject of this entry is one T cell receptor (beta chain). The clone's antigen remains unknown. In this record, gene identifiers and germline sequences come from the mouse. The read gets to within 1 residue of the CDR3 end, and the germline J gene fills in the rest. The CDR3 measures 15 amino acids from cysteine to phenylalanine. Sequencing covers 42 bases of the CDR3, shown here with the frame starting at base 1. The germline V gene encodes CDR1 NNHDY and CDR2 SYVADS. Trimmed from V: 5 bases; trimmed from J: 1 base; junction bases lacking a gene match: 4. This entry is derived from a study of tissue T cells after allogeneic stem cell transplantation (dated 2022 in TCRdb). Study-level background: TCR beta repertoires were profiled across many tissues obtained from research autopsies of patients with and without GVHD, as well as in mouse models of GVHD. The human part of the study was a prospective observational study with no blinding and no randomization.

Paper-wide results and their limitations: The study did not determine which tissue TCRs were alloreactive or antigen-specific, and some clones might have been persisting host cells. The patient cohort was small and clinically heterogeneous, and sampling depth was acknowledged as a limitation. Only a few T cell clones appeared in more than one patient, yet motif-based clustering showed tissue-specific repertoire signatures that were shared between patients. Blood and spleen T cells captured only a limited portion of the TCR repertoire detected in tissues, in both patients and mice. Within patients, how anatomically similar the tissues were was a key factor in shaping TCR repertoire composition, regardless of disease or transplant status.

Library preparation was by the immunoSEQ multiplex PCR assay. Adaptive Biotechnologies performed the TCRbeta CDR3 sequencing at survey depth and reported CDR3 sequences, V/J genes, productive frequency and template counts. TCR beta CDR3 regions were amplified from genomic DNA instead of RNA. As for the authors' bioinformatics: Jensen-Shannon divergence was used to quantify pairwise repertoire overlap between tissues, with a value of 1 indicating complete divergence and a value of 0 indicating identical repertoires. Tissues were clustered by single-linkage agglomerative hierarchical clustering of pairwise JSD values and displayed as dendrograms. All patient samples were analyzed with GLIPH2 using simulation_depth 1000, kmer_min_depth 3 and cdr3_length_cutoff 8, and only groups containing more than two unique CDR3s were kept. A standardized tissue-overlap score was calculated by extrapolating Jaccard GLIPH-group overlap across patients to a standard repertoire size of 1000 clones. Linear mixed-effect models, with tissue included as a fixed effect and individual included as a random effect, were used to assess associations of diversity with clinical or experimental variables. In TCRdb, the immuneACCESS table is reduced to in-frame sequences with V and J assigned. These tables do not hold every clone; where another copy was compared, an unresolved V gene accounts for under half, and the others remain unexplained. That table supplies the V and J calls and clone size; D and trimming were determined from the DNA. Within this sample are over 45,000 clones, with approximately 70% of them counted one time only. Approximately 0.5% of the sample is in the top ten clones.

The sequence was obtained from a pool of C57BL/6 mice in good health. Rearrangement joined TRBV13-3 to TRBJ2-3; 10 central nucleotides agree with TRBD2. Sequenced: sorted cells pooled from one or two spleens. The CDR3 in this case is CASRAGGAGAETLYF. The sequenced CDR3 bases are TGTGCCAGCAGAGCTGGGGGGGCTGGTGCAGAAACGCTGTAT.